This T cell receptor beta chain was found in a study of CD8 T cells in ankylosing spondylitis. Using its own MiXCR run on the 5' RACE reads, TCRdb lists one record per CDR3 protein. The sample has 150,000 to 200,000 distinct CDR3 sequences, roughly 13% seen once. CDR1 and CDR2 (germline): MNHNS, SASEGT. The V and J ends lost 6 bases and 4 bases, in that order; junction bases with no gene match: 5. The CDR3 runs to 15 residues. This clonotype was counted many times. V and J are TRBV6-1 and TRBJ2-1; 11 positions match TRBD2. The TCR comes from a female donor with ankylosing spondylitis or in good health (not recorded which). The source material was blood, either unsorted or a sorted T cell fraction (not recorded which). CDR3 sequence: CASRRGTSGYNEQFF. The CDR3 DNA reads as TGTGCCAGCAGAAGAGGGACTAGCGGATACAATGAGCAGTTCTTC.